This paragraph reports one TCR beta chain. Antigen: not known. Germline V lookup: CDR1 LNHNV, CDR2 YYDKDF (reference sequence). This CDR3 contains 14 residues. The germline V and J ends were trimmed by 3 bases and 7 bases, with 15 bases remaining between them. Profiling relied on immunoSEQ multiplex PCR, and the TCRdb table lists in-frame clones only, not all of them. The sample records fewer than 90,000 clones, about 89% being singletons. These data come from a study of T cell responses to AZD1222 COVID-19 vaccine. Broader study findings: Spike was spanned by vaccine-associated CD4 TCRs, which were dominant at 160-218 and 743-854.

The sequences come from peripheral blood, collected 28 days after the second AZD1222 dose. This chain joins TRBV15 and TRBJ1-2; D may be TRBD1 (5 bases). This receptor was obtained from an adult who received the AZD1222 COVID-19 vaccine. DNA for the CDR3: TGTGCCACCAGCAGGGGGGGACCTACCACTGGCTACACCTTC. It specifies CATSRGGPTTGYTF.